The 17 T cell receptor beta chains presented below share a single source sample, sequenced in a study of shared clonotypes between healthy human individuals. Only in-frame clones appear in the TCRdb table, and some are missing; sequencing was by immunoSEQ multiplex PCR. The table shows almost 750,000 clones, with roughly 72% occurring only once. Sequenced material: memory CD4+ T cells sorted from blood. Noted subset: CD45RA-negative fraction. These receptor sequences come from a woman aged 25 to 45 in good health.

The chain uses TRBV28 and TRBJ2-5; D is possibly TRBD1 (5 bases). The CDR3 runs to 13 residues. Germline V CDR1 and CDR2: MDHEN, SYDVKM. Trimming cost V 5 bases and J 3 bases, with 10 bases left between them. As DNA, the CDR3 is TGTGCCAGCAGTGCGACAGTAAAAGAGACCCAGTACTTC. Protein sequence: CASSATVKETQYF.

This clone has a count of ten or more. The J gene is TRBJ2-1, the V gene TRBV4-1; D ambiguous. The ends were cut back, 2 bases at V and 6 bases at J, with 32 bases in the middle. The germline V gene encodes CDR1 MGHRA and CDR2 YSYEKL. The CDR3 runs 21 residues. The CDR3 loop reads CASSQQRLPGPQVRWGNEQFF. Written as DNA, the CDR3 is TGCGCCAGCAGCCAACAAAGGTTACCGGGCCCCCAGGTTAGATGGGGCAATGAGCAGTTCTTC.

The J gene is TRBJ2-7, the V gene TRBV28, with 8 bases matching TRBD1. The ends lost 5 bases at V and 4 bases at J; junction bases unmatched: 7. The germline gives CDR1 MDHEN, CDR2 SYDVKM. The CDR3 extends over 14 amino acids. The CDR3 coding sequence is TGTGCCAGCAGTCGGACAGGGCTTTCTTACGAGCAGTACTTC. Its translation: CASSRTGLSYEQYF.

The CDR3 region is CASSLLHNSGNTIYF. CDR3 nucleotide sequence: TGCGCCAGCAGCTTGCTACACAACTCTGGAAACACCATATATTTT. The chain employs TRBV5-1 and TRBJ1-3, with no clear D. The germline gives CDR1 SGHRS, CDR2 YFSETQ. This CDR3 is 15 amino acids long. V dropped 1 base and J dropped 0 bases, with 8 bases sitting between them.

The gene calls are TRBV19 and TRBJ1-5; TRBD1 matches 8 bases. The junction had 3 bases not matched to a gene; V was cut back by 6 bases and J by 2 bases. Per germline, CDR1 LNHDA and CDR2 SQIVND (reference sequence). The CDR3 loop spans 14 amino acids. CDR3 sequence (DNA): TGTGCCAGTAGGACAGGGGATGGCAATCAGCCCCAGCATTTT. It specifies CASRTGDGNQPQHF.

This clone showed up just once. The chain joins TRBV19 to TRBJ2-1; D uncertain. The CDR3 has 15 amino acids. Trimming took 2 bases from V and 0 from J, leaving 8 bases between them. Germline lookup yields CDR1 LNHDA and CDR2 SQIVND (reference sequence). Here the CDR3 reads CASSITLTSYNEQFF. The CDR3 bases are TGTGCCAGTAGTATAACACTAACCTCCTACAATGAGCAGTTCTTC.

The chain joins TRBV27 to TRBJ2-2; D call uncertain. The V gene lost 4 bases and the J gene lost 3 bases, with 15 bases spanning the gap. CDR1 is MNHEY and CDR2 is SMNVEV in the germline V gene (reference sequence). This CDR3 contains 16 residues. CDR3 residues: CASSSKLPLDTGELFF. The CDR3 DNA reads TGTGCCAGCAGTTCCAAACTACCCCTCGACACCGGGGAGCTGTTTTTT.

This chain joins TRBV5-1 and TRBJ2-7, with a weak D call TRBD1 (7 bases). The CDR3 runs 14 residues. The V gene lost 4 bases and the J gene lost 2 bases, with 13 bases spanning the gap. Germline V gives CDR1 SGHRS, CDR2 YFSETQ. CDR3 bases: TGCGCCAGCAGCCCGGGGGACAGACCCTACGAGCAGTACTTC. Its translation: CASSPGDRPYEQYF.

CDR3 DNA sequence: TGTGCCAGCAGTGGGGGAGGGACAGGGAACATTCAGTACTTC. It codes for CASSGGGTGNIQYF. The J gene is TRBJ2-4, the V gene TRBV6-1, with 9 nucleotides matching TRBD1. Germline values: CDR1 MNHNS, CDR2 SASEGT. This CDR3 has 14 residues. Trimming at V came to 4 bases and at J to 7 bases, leaving 5 bases not matched to a gene.

This clone showed up just once. The chain uses TRBV19 and TRBJ2-2; the match to TRBD2 covers 8 bases. V lost 6 bases to trimming and J lost 4 bases; unmatched junction nucleotides: 13. Per germline, CDR1 LNHDA and CDR2 SQIVND (reference sequence). The CDR3 sequence is 17 residues long. Here the CDR3 reads CASRDPPSGRGTGELFF. The CDR3 nucleotides are TGTGCCAGTAGGGACCCCCCCAGCGGGAGAGGCACCGGGGAGCTGTTTTTT.

This clone was seen at least ten times. The V and J genes are TRBV30 and TRBJ2-3; 7 bases are shared with TRBD2. The CDR3 is 13 amino acids. Losses at the gene ends were 8 bases for V and 7 bases for J; bases not matched to a gene: 12. Germline V gene sequence: CDR1 GTSNPN, CDR2 SVGIG (reference sequence). The CDR3 protein is CAVRGLAVNTQYF. The DNA of the CDR3 is TGTGCCGTAAGGGGTCTAGCGGTGAATACGCAGTATTTT.

This clone was observed once. This rearrangement joins TRBV5-1 to TRBJ2-5; possible D gene TRBD1, 5 bases. V gave up 0 bases and J gave up 5 bases, with 17 bases separating them. The CDR3 contains 16 residues. Germline values: CDR1 SGHRS, CDR2 YFSETQ. CDR3 region: CASSLEGTVGQETQYF. In DNA form, the CDR3 reads TGCGCCAGCAGCTTGGAAGGTACCGTGGGGCAGGAGACCCAGTACTTC.

This sequence joins TRBV4-2 and TRBJ2-1, with 7 bases aligning to TRBD1. CDR1 and CDR2 from the germline V gene are LGHNA and YNFKEQ. V lost 1 base and J lost 8; bases outside the gene matches: 8. The length of the CDR3 is 15 residues. CDR3 sequence: CASSQVQTGIDEQFF. The CDR3, as DNA: TGTGCCAGCAGCCAAGTCCAGACAGGGATCGATGAGCAGTTCTTC.

Note on this clone: This likely stems from a read error, as it lies one base from a far larger clone. The same CDR3 arises from other DNA sequences in this sample as well. The CDR3 DNA reads TGTGCCAGCAGCCCATACACAGATACGCAGTATTTT. This translates into CASSPYTDTQYF. The chain is built from TRBV7-2 and TRBJ2-3; D is undetermined. CDR1 is SGHTA and CDR2 is FQGNSA in the germline V gene. CDR3 length equals 12 residues. Trimming stripped 5 bases from V and 2 bases from J, with 5 bases between.

The chain couples TRBV4-2 to TRBJ2-6, with 10 bases lining up with TRBD2. Germline CDR1 is LGHNA and CDR2 is YNFKEQ. V gave up 7 bases and J gave up 3 bases; unmatched junction bases: 6. This CDR3 region has 16 residues. Written as DNA, the CDR3 is TGTGCCAGCACCTCAGCGGGAGGGGATGGGGCCAACGTCCTGACTTTC. Protein product: CASTSAGGDGANVLTF.

This chain links TRBV6-1 with TRBJ1-1; TRBD1 might be the D (6 bases). The germline gives CDR1 MNHNS, CDR2 SASEGT. The V end was cut by 2 bases, the J end by 6 bases, with 16 bases between. The CDR3 length is 15 residues. This chain's CDR3 is CASSEQGTAASEAFF. The CDR3 DNA is TGTGCCAGCAGTGAACAGGGGACGGCCGCTTCTGAAGCTTTCTTT.

With respect to this clone: This sample includes further DNA sequences coding for the same CDR3. The V gene is TRBV19, the J gene TRBJ1-5; TRBD1 is a possible D gene (5 bases). V was cut by 1 base and J by 0 bases, with 7 bases left in between. Germline CDR1 reads LNHDA; CDR2 reads SQIVND (reference sequence). The CDR3 runs 15 residues. CDR3 DNA sequence: TGTGCCAGTAGTATAGGGACACCTAGCAATCAGCCCCAGCATTTT. Its protein product is CASSIGTPSNQPQHF.